One sample yielded the 29 T cell receptor beta chains listed below, sequenced in a study of PD-1 blockade in classical Hodgkin lymphoma. Time point in this sample: cycle 4 day 1 (C4D1), after five to seven weeks of nivolumab. All patients relapsed after autologous stem cell transplantation, and brentuximab vedotin exposure varied. Some clones are missing from TCRdb's copy, which holds only in-frame ones; the method was immunoSEQ multiplex PCR. The table shows 25,000 to 35,000 clones, with over 55% occurring only once. Specimen: peripheral blood mononuclear cells (PBMCs), collected before the fourth cycle of nivolumab. These receptors came from a human donor with classical Hodgkin lymphoma.

This rearrangement joins TRBV28 to TRBJ2-7, with D perhaps TRBD1 or TRBD2 (5 bases each). The CDR3 runs to 15 residues. Germline CDR1 is MDHEN and CDR2 is SYDVKM. With 6 bases removed from V and 1 base from J, the gap between germline ends came to 16 bases. The CDR3 nucleotides read TGTGCCAGCAGCCTACATACCGGGACGTCCTACGAGCAGTACTTC. This codes for CASSLHTGTSYEQYF.

This clone was observed a handful of times. This chain links TRBV19 with TRBJ2-1, with 9 bases that match TRBD2. The CDR3 runs 15 residues. CDR1 and CDR2 (germline): LNHDA, SQIVND (reference sequence). Losses at the gene ends were 5 bases for V and 1 base for J; bases not matched to a gene: 3. The CDR3 reads CASSVLAGSYNEQFF. CDR3 coding DNA: TGTGCCAGTAGTGTTCTAGCGGGGTCCTACAATGAGCAGTTCTTC.

J is TRBJ2-5 and V is TRBV7-2; a possible D gene is TRBD2 (5 bases). The CDR3 runs to 16 residues. The germline V gene has CDR1 SGHTA and CDR2 FQGNSA. V was trimmed by 1 base and J by 1 base, leaving 13 bases between them. The DNA for the CDR3 is TGTGCCAGCAGCTTAGATTCGGCTAGCCCCCAAGAGACCCAGTACTTC. It is translated as CASSLDSASPQETQYF.

The chain links TRBV7-2 to TRBJ1-4, with 7 bases aligning to TRBD1. Germline V gene sequence: CDR1 SGHTA, CDR2 FQGNSA. The ends lost 5 bases at V and 4 bases at J; junction bases unmatched: 4. This CDR3 is built from 14 residues. The CDR3 loop is CASSLGTVNEKLFF. The CDR3 nucleotides are TGTGCCAGCAGCCTTGGGACAGTTAATGAAAAACTGTTTTTT.

This clone has only a few counts. The V gene is TRBV10-3, the J gene TRBJ2-1; 8 nucleotides agree with TRBD2. J gave up 9 bases and V 0 bases, and 7 bases lay outside the gene matches. The CDR3 covers 15 residues. Per the germline V gene, CDR1 is ENHRY and CDR2 is SYGVKD. The CDR3 coding sequence is TGTGCCATCAGTGAGTCGGGACTAGGAGGCGGTGAGCAGTTCTTC. This gives the protein CAISESGLGGGEQFF.

V is TRBV5-1 and J is TRBJ2-3; a weak D match, TRBD2 (5 bases). Per germline, CDR1 SGHRS and CDR2 YFSETQ. Trimming took 0 bases from V and 4 from J, leaving 12 bases between them. The length of the CDR3 is 15 residues. Here the CDR3 reads CASSLDGLAADTQYF. CDR3 DNA sequence: TGCGCCAGCAGCTTGGACGGGCTAGCTGCAGATACGCAGTATTTT.

The J gene is TRBJ2-1, the V gene TRBV5-1; D might be TRBD2 (5 bases). Germline V gives CDR1 SGHRS, CDR2 YFSETQ. The length of the CDR3 is 14 residues. The ends were cut back, 4 bases at V and 4 bases at J, with 12 bases in the middle. The CDR3, as DNA: TGCGCCAGCAGCCCCTCAACGGGGTACAATGAGCAGTTCTTC. It codes for CASSPSTGYNEQFF.

J is TRBJ2-7 and V is TRBV10-1, with D possibly being TRBD2 (6 bases). Trimming left V 9 bases short and J 0 bases short, with 18 bases between. Germline CDR1 is WNHNN and CDR2 is SYGVQD (reference sequence). The CDR3 contains 15 residues. This CDR3 reads CARKDTSSASYEQYF. In DNA form, the CDR3 reads TGCGCCAGGAAAGATACTAGCTCAGCCTCCTACGAGCAGTACTTC.

The chain combines TRBV2 with TRBJ2-2; D might be TRBD1 (6 bases). V lost 7 bases and J lost 0, with 12 bases in between. Germline V gene lookup returns CDR1 SNHLY and CDR2 FYNNEI. This CDR3 region has 15 residues. The CDR3: CASNAGTTNTGELFF. The DNA for the CDR3 is TGTGCCAGCAACGCCGGGACAACGAACACCGGGGAGCTGTTTTTT.

Only a few counts were recorded for this clone. The gene calls are TRBV29-1 and TRBJ2-2; D is uncertain. The V gene's germline CDR1 is SQVTM and CDR2 ANQGSEA. The CDR3 contains 12 residues. The V end was cut by 3 bases, the J end by 5 bases, with 7 bases between. In DNA form, the CDR3 reads TGCAGCGTTGAGCGGAGTACCGGGGAGCTGTTTTTT. Protein product: CSVERSTGELFF.

This rearrangement joins TRBV7-9 to TRBJ2-7; D is unresolved. The CDR3 is 11 residues long. Germline V gives CDR1 SEHNR, CDR2 FQNEAQ (reference sequence). V was shortened by 4 bases and J by 6 bases, with 7 bases between the two germline ends. The CDR3 DNA reads as TGTGCCAGCAGCTGGACGGGCGAGCAGTACTTC. It specifies CASSWTGEQYF.

V gene TRBV19 combines with J gene TRBJ1-1; 7 bases agree with TRBD1. In germline, CDR1 is LNHDA, CDR2 SQIVND (reference sequence). The V gene end was trimmed by 4 bases and the J gene end by 0 bases; junction bases not matched to a gene: 5. The CDR3 loop spans 15 amino acids. CDR3 protein: CASSTGQTMNTEAFF. The CDR3 region has the DNA TGTGCCAGTAGTACGGGACAGACAATGAACACTGAAGCTTTCTTT.

This clone was observed a handful of times. V is TRBV27 and J is TRBJ2-7; D tentatively fits TRBD1 or TRBD2 (7 bases each). Germline assignment: CDR1 MNHEY and CDR2 SMNVEV (reference sequence). The CDR3 runs to 15 residues. V was cut by 6 bases and J by 0 bases, with 15 bases left in between. CDR3 sequence reads: CASRVQGGGSYEQYF. In nucleotides, the CDR3 is TGTGCCAGCAGAGTTCAGGGGGGGGGCTCCTACGAGCAGTACTTC.

This clone was counted only a few times. The rearrangement joins TRBV6-1 to TRBJ2-7; the match to TRBD1 covers 9 bases. CDR3 length equals 14 residues. Per germline, CDR1 MNHNS and CDR2 SASEGT. V shed 7 bases and J 2 bases; nucleotides not matched to a gene: 6. CDR3 residues: CASKTQGAPYEQYF. The CDR3 region has the DNA TGTGCCAGCAAAACACAGGGGGCCCCCTACGAGCAGTACTTC.

The rearrangement joins TRBV5-4 to TRBJ2-2, with TRBD2 identical over 8 bases. The CDR3 is 15 amino acids. Germline CDR1 reads SGHNT; CDR2 reads YYREEE (reference sequence). The ends lost 1 base at V and 6 bases at J; junction bases unmatched: 5. The CDR3 DNA is TGTGCCAGCAGCTTGAAAAGCGGGAGTTCCGGGGAGCTGTTTTTT. Its translation: CASSLKSGSSGELFF.

The chain couples TRBV30 to TRBJ1-2; D unclear. Germline CDR1 reads GTSNPN; CDR2 reads SVGIG (reference sequence). Deletions cut 1 base from V and 4 bases from J, with 7 bases between. CDR3 length: 12 residues. CDR3 loop: CAWSGGIYGYTF. For the CDR3, the DNA is TGTGCCTGGAGTGGAGGGATCTATGGCTACACCTTC.

The chain has TRBV18 and TRBJ2-1, with 8 bases matching TRBD2. From germline, CDR1 is KGHSH and CDR2 LQKENI. The CDR3 runs 13 residues. Losses at the gene ends were 1 base for V and 12 bases for J; bases not matched to a gene: 5. This CDR3 is CASSPHAGGGQFF. Written as DNA, the CDR3 is TGTGCCAGCTCACCACATGCCGGGGGGGGGCAGTTCTTC.

This clone turned up a few times. The chain joins TRBV20-1 to TRBJ1-1; D is uncertain. CDR1 and CDR2 (germline): DFQATT, SNEGSKA (reference sequence). This CDR3 is 11 amino acids long. The V end lost 5 bases, the J end lost 0 bases, and 4 bases lay between the germline ends. The CDR3 DNA sequence: TGCAGTGCTCAAATGAACACTGAAGCTTTCTTT. Translated: CSAQMNTEAFF.

The count of this clone is one. Other DNA sequences from this sample encode an identical CDR3 as well. This chain uses TRBV7-8 with TRBJ1-5; 8 nucleotides match TRBD1. This CDR3 comprises 15 residues. Germline values: CDR1 SGHVS, CDR2 FQNEAQ. V was pared by 4 bases and J by 4 bases, with 6 bases of the junction left unmatched. CDR3 sequence (DNA): TGTGCCAGCAGCTCAGACAGGGGCTTGAATCAGCCCCAGCATTTT. Translated: CASSSDRGLNQPQHF.

J is TRBJ1-6 and V is TRBV9; no clear D. The CDR3 length is 13 residues. The V and J ends lost 0 bases and 14 bases respectively, with 12 bases between them. Looked up from germline, CDR1 is SGDLS and CDR2 is YYNGEE. CDR3 loop: CASSVGVPATLHF. CDR3 bases: TGTGCCAGCAGCGTAGGGGTGCCCGCCACCCTCCACTTT.

The chain joins TRBV25-1 to TRBJ1-4; 7 bases are a match to TRBD1. The CDR3 is made up of 17 amino acids. V shed 3 bases, J shed 5 bases, and the junction held 12 bases outside the gene matches. The germline V gene has CDR1 MGHDK and CDR2 SYGVNS. The CDR3 sequence is CASSDQGGRTGNEKLFF. Written as DNA, the CDR3 is TGTGCCAGCAGTGATCAAGGGGGCAGGACCGGGAATGAAAAACTGTTTTTT.

The chain has TRBV4-2 and TRBJ2-7; D ambiguous. Trimming took 0 bases from V and 3 from J, leaving 9 bases between them. CDR3 size: 14 residues. From germline, CDR1 is LGHNA and CDR2 YNFKEQ. The CDR3 DNA reads TGTGCCAGCAGCCAAGATTCTGACCGCTACGAGCAGTACTTC. Residues: CASSQDSDRYEQYF.

The chain recombines TRBV19 with TRBJ1-2; D is perhaps TRBD1 (6 bases). Trimming shortened V by 4 bases and J by 2 bases, and 14 bases separated the two germline ends. Per germline, CDR1 LNHDA and CDR2 SQIVND (reference sequence). The CDR3 spans 15 residues. The CDR3 DNA reads TGTGCCAGTAGTAGTGGGGGGGCTGGGAACTATGGCTACACCTTC. Its translation: CASSSGGAGNYGYTF.

The chain is built from TRBV9 and TRBJ2-5, with D hard to call. The V and J ends lost 0 bases and 5 bases respectively, with 11 bases between them. The germline V gene has CDR1 SGDLS and CDR2 YYNGEE. This CDR3 region has 14 residues. Written as DNA, the CDR3 is TGTGCCAGCAGCGTAGGCGGAATGGGTGAGACCCAGTACTTC. Translating it yields CASSVGGMGETQYF.

The rearrangement links TRBV4-1 to TRBJ2-3; D is uncertain. Between the trimmed V and J ends, which lost 5 bases and 6 bases, there was a span of 9 bases. This CDR3 contains 12 residues. CDR1 is MGHRA and CDR2 is YSYEKL in the germline V gene. Here the CDR3 reads CASSYVRDTQYF. In DNA form, the CDR3 reads TGCGCCAGCAGCTATGTTAGGGATACGCAGTATTTT.

The rearrangement joins TRBV27 to TRBJ2-2; TRBD1 agrees at 7 bases. The CDR3 runs to 17 residues. CDR1 and CDR2 (germline): MNHEY, SMNVEV (reference sequence). Germline trimming cut 6 bases from V and 0 bases from J; bases unmatched to any gene: 10. CDR3 DNA sequence: TGTGCCAGCAGCCCTCCGGTGGGACAGCCGAACACCGGGGAGCTGTTTTTT. Amino acids: CASSPPVGQPNTGELFF.

The chain recombines TRBV19 with TRBJ1-5; D not resolved. Deletions cut 7 bases from V and 3 bases from J, with 13 bases between. Germline CDR1 LNHDA, CDR2 SQIVND (reference sequence). This CDR3 region has 14 residues. The chain's CDR3 is CASIRTGNNQPQHF. Here the CDR3 DNA reads TGTGCCAGTATTAGGACGGGGAACAATCAGCCCCAGCATTTT.

This clone was observed a single time. The V and J genes are TRBV6-5 and TRBJ1-5; tentative D call: TRBD1 (5 bases). Germline V gene sequence: CDR1 MNHEY, CDR2 SVGAGI. The CDR3 is 13 amino acids. The V gene lost 7 bases and the J gene lost 3 bases, with 10 bases spanning the gap. The CDR3 protein is CASTDSFNQPQHF. As DNA, the CDR3 is TGTGCCAGCACAGACAGCTTCAATCAGCCCCAGCATTTT.

This clone rates as medium-sized (0.01 to 0.1%). This sequence joins TRBV7-9 and TRBJ2-4, with D perhaps TRBD1 (6 bases). This CDR3 is 12 amino acids long. The germline V gene encodes CDR1 SEHNR and CDR2 FQNEAQ (reference sequence). Trimming removed 2 bases at V and 7 bases at J, with 6 bases between. This CDR3 is CASSLQGNIQYF. CDR3 coding DNA: TGTGCCAGCAGCTTACAGGGGAACATTCAGTACTTC.